A single sample gave rise to the 27 T cell receptor beta chains below, sequenced in a study of T cells in pancreatic ductal adenocarcinoma. The table came from immunoSEQ multiplex PCR; TCRdb's copy has only in-frame clones and leaves some out. This table holds 12,000 or so clones, 86% found once. The selected patients with pancreatic ductal adenocarcinoma had surgery but no neoadjuvant therapy. The sequenced sample was PBMCs. The receptor source for this set is a human donor with pancreatic ductal adenocarcinoma.

The chain links TRBV19 to TRBJ2-7; D is undetermined. The V end lost 3 bases, the J end lost 0 bases, and 9 bases lay between the germline ends. The germline V gene has CDR1 LNHDA and CDR2 SQIVND (reference sequence). This CDR3 comprises 14 residues. CDR3 nucleotide sequence: TGTGCCAGTAGTATGACCTTTTCCTCCTACGAGCAGTACTTC. Encoded protein: CASSMTFSSYEQYF. The full variable domain, with the rest looked up from reference TRBV19 and TRBJ2-7, is DGGITQSPKYLFRKEGQNVTLSCEQNLNHDAMYWYRQDPGQGLRLIYYSQIVNDFQKGDIAEGYSVSREKKESFPLTVTSAQKNPTAFYLCASSMTFSSYEQYFGPGTRLTVT.

The chain couples TRBV28 to TRBJ1-1; D remains unclear. The CDR3 consists of 14 residues. Germline V gene sequence: CDR1 MDHEN, CDR2 SYDVKM. V lost 3 bases to trimming and J lost 2 bases, with 10 bases between them. The CDR3 nucleotides are TGTGCCAGCAGTTTCGGGGTTTCCAACACTGAAGCTTTCTTT. As protein: CASSFGVSNTEAFF.

Comments on this clone: Mismatch with germline at one junction end may stem from a read error. The rearrangement joins TRBV5-1 to TRBJ2-7; D is undetermined. CDR1 and CDR2 (germline): SGHRS, YFSETQ. This CDR3 contains 13 residues. The CDR3 here is CASSAGFYYEQYF. Written as DNA, the CDR3 is TGTGCCAGCAGCGCCGGGTTTTACTACGAGCAGTACTTC.

This clone has just a few counts. This chain links TRBV6-6 with TRBJ1-1, with a weak D call TRBD1 (6 bases). The V gene's germline CDR1 is MNHNY and CDR2 SVGAGI (reference sequence). Between the trimmed V and J ends, which lost 7 bases and 6 bases, there was a span of 18 bases. CDR3 size: 14 residues. The CDR3 here is CASKTGGGRPEAFF. The CDR3, as DNA: TGTGCCAGCAAGACAGGTGGGGGGAGGCCTGAAGCTTTCTTT.

The gene calls are TRBV7-2 and TRBJ2-1; perhaps TRBD1 as D (6 bases). CDR3 length: 16 amino acids. Trimming shortened V by 6 bases and J by 9 bases, and 24 bases separated the two germline ends. Germline CDR1 and CDR2: SGHTA and FQGNSA. This chain's CDR3 is CASSPHQRQVAGEQFF. The CDR3, as DNA: TGTGCCAGCAGTCCGCACCAACGACAGGTGGCTGGTGAGCAGTTCTTC.

The genes are TRBV6-1 and TRBJ1-4; D is perhaps TRBD1 (5 bases). Deletions cut 6 bases from V and 8 bases from J, with 10 bases between. The CDR3 has 12 amino acids. CDR1 and CDR2 from the germline V gene are MNHNS and SASEGT. CDR3 region: CASRLGTEKLFF. CDR3 in DNA: TGTGCCAGCAGATTAGGGACCGAAAAACTGTTTTTT.

This chain connects TRBV5-4 to TRBJ2-1; TRBD2 agrees at 9 bases. From germline, CDR1 is SGHNT and CDR2 YYREEE (reference sequence). This CDR3 is 15 amino acids long. Trimming cost V 2 bases and J 2 bases; bases outside gene matches: 2. The CDR3 protein is CASSLAGGTYNEQFF. The DNA for the CDR3 is TGTGCCAGCAGCTTAGCGGGGGGAACCTACAATGAGCAGTTCTTC.

J is TRBJ2-7 and V is TRBV27; 10 nucleotides align to TRBD2. V shed 3 bases, J shed 5 bases, and the junction held 7 bases outside the gene matches. This CDR3 spans 15 amino acids. The germline CDR1 and CDR2 sequences are MNHEY and SMNVEV (reference sequence). CDR3 residues: CASSLRSSGSNEQYF. CDR3 coding DNA: TGTGCCAGCAGTTTGCGGTCTAGCGGGAGCAACGAGCAGTACTTC.

This clone appeared a few times. The chain's CDR3 is CASRGRGSASPLHF. DNA for the CDR3: TGTGCCAGCAGGGGCAGGGGGTCAGCCTCACCCCTCCACTTT. The chain joins TRBV27 to TRBJ1-6, with TRBD1 matching 7 bases. V shed 6 bases and J 10 bases; nucleotides not matched to a gene: 9. Germline values: CDR1 MNHEY, CDR2 SMNVEV (reference sequence). The CDR3 is made up of 14 amino acids.

This rearrangement joins TRBV28 to TRBJ2-1; TRBD2 matches at 13 bases. The ends lost 2 bases at V and 7 bases at J; junction bases unmatched: 5. Germline V gives CDR1 MDHEN, CDR2 SYDVKM. The CDR3 sequence is 16 residues long. Here the CDR3 reads CASSLGGLAGENEQFF. The DNA for the CDR3 is TGTGCCAGCAGTTTAGGCGGACTAGCGGGAGAAAATGAGCAGTTCTTC.

The rearrangement uses TRBV19 and TRBJ1-5, with 10 bases lining up with TRBD1. With V trimmed by 6 bases and J by 2 bases, 7 bases remained unmatched. The CDR3 spans 16 residues. CDR1 and CDR2 (germline): LNHDA, SQIVND (reference sequence). CDR3 loop: CASRPGQGTGNQPQHF. The CDR3 bases are TGTGCCAGTAGACCGGGACAGGGGACAGGCAATCAGCCCCAGCATTTT.

This sequence joins TRBV5-4 and TRBJ2-5; perhaps TRBD2 as D (6 bases). Germline CDR1 SGHNT, CDR2 YYREEE (reference sequence). V was clipped by 0 bases and J by 1 base, with 10 bases between them. The CDR3 totals 15 residues. The CDR3 is CASSLGVGGQETQYF. DNA of the CDR3: TGTGCCAGCAGCTTGGGGGTCGGGGGCCAAGAGACCCAGTACTTC.

This clone was picked up one time. The chain employs TRBV5-4 and TRBJ2-5; D might be TRBD2 (5 bases). The V end was cut by 5 bases, the J end by 4 bases, with 15 bases between. The CDR3 consists of 14 residues. CDR1 and CDR2 (germline): SGHNT, YYREEE (reference sequence). CDR3 coding DNA: TGTGCCAGCAGTGCCCGAGACGGAGGAGAGACCCAGTACTTC. Its translation is CASSARDGGETQYF. Variable domain in full (rest from reference TRBV5-4 and TRBJ2-5): ETGVTQSPTHLIKTRGQQVTLRCSSQSGHNTVSWYQQALGQGPQFIFQYYREEENGRGNFPPRFSGLQFPNYSSELNVNALELDDSALYLCASSARDGGETQYFGPGTRLLVL.

The chain recombines TRBV6-1 with TRBJ1-5, with 8 bases identical to TRBD1. Germline V gene data show CDR1 as MNHNS and CDR2 as SASEGT. J gave up 6 bases and V 0 bases, and 10 bases lay outside the gene matches. The CDR3 contains 17 residues. CDR3 nucleotides: TGTGCCAGCAGTGAAGCGGTTGCAGGGGGCGGGGGTCAGCCCCAGCATTTT. Residues: CASSEAVAGGGGQPQHF.

The V and J genes are TRBV11-2 and TRBJ2-7, with TRBD1 matching over 7 bases. The trim removed 5 bases at V and 1 base at J, leaving 8 bases unmatched. The CDR3 contains 15 residues. CDR1 and CDR2 from the germline V gene are SGHAT and FQNNGV. CDR3 nucleotide sequence: TGTGCCAGCAGCCCGATGACAGGGAGTTCCTACGAGCAGTACTTC. This gives the protein CASSPMTGSSYEQYF.

This clone appeared once. The rearrangement uses TRBV6-1 and TRBJ1-3; a possible D gene is TRBD1 (5 bases). This CDR3 region has 14 residues. Trimming took off 7 bases at V and 4 bases at J, with 14 bases between the two ends. The germline gives CDR1 MNHNS, CDR2 SASEGT. The CDR3 region has the DNA TGTGCCAGCAAGCCTGCAGGGAGCGGAAACACCATATATTTT. Protein product: CASKPAGSGNTIYF.

The chain carries TRBV7-2 and TRBJ2-7, with 7 bases lining up with TRBD1. V was clipped by 3 bases and J by 2 bases; unmatched bases: 7. Germline V lookup: CDR1 SGHTA, CDR2 FQGNSA. The CDR3 loop spans 15 amino acids. DNA for the CDR3: TGTGCCAGCAGCTTTTATCTACAGGGGACCTACGAGCAGTACTTC. This translates into CASSFYLQGTYEQYF.

This clone came up once. The rearrangement links TRBV27 to TRBJ1-4; D not resolved. The CDR3 has 14 amino acids. CDR1 MNHEY and CDR2 SMNVEV come from the germline V gene (reference sequence). The V end lost 2 bases, the J end lost 7 bases, and 11 bases lay between the germline ends. DNA for the CDR3: TGTGCCAGCAGTTTACAAGGGCTAGGTGAAAAACTGTTTTTT. The encoded protein is CASSLQGLGEKLFF.

There are a few counts of this clone. V usage is TRBV5-1 and J usage is TRBJ1-2; the D gene is possibly TRBD1 (5 bases). This CDR3 has 14 amino acids. V was trimmed by 7 bases and J by 4 bases, leaving 17 bases between them. From germline, CDR1 is SGHRS and CDR2 YFSETQ. CDR3 sequence (DNA): TGCGCCAGCGGGGACCAGGGAGGCGGCTATGGCTACACCTTC. Its protein is CASGDQGGGYGYTF.

CDR3 region: CASGHPIGGLSRGYGYTF. The CDR3 DNA is TGTGCCAGCGGCCACCCGATAGGAGGCCTCTCGCGAGGCTATGGCTACACCTTC. V gene TRBV9 combines with J gene TRBJ1-2; D remains unclear. V lost 7 bases to trimming and J lost 4 bases, with 29 bases between them. Germline V CDR1 and CDR2: SGDLS, YYNGEE. The CDR3 is 18 amino acids. The complete variable domain, with remaining parts taken from reference TRBV9 and TRBJ1-2, reads DSGVTQTPKHLITATGQRVTLRCSPRSGDLSVYWYQQSLDQGLQFLIQYYNGEERAKGNILERFSAQQFPDLHSELNLSSLELGDSALYFCASGHPIGGLSRGYGYTFGSGTRLTVV.

The chain combines TRBV6-4 with TRBJ1-2; tentative D call: TRBD1 (5 bases). Between the trimmed V and J ends, which lost 5 bases and 0 bases, there was a span of 10 bases. The germline V gene has CDR1 MRHNA and CDR2 SNTAGT. The CDR3 is 14 amino acids. CDR3: CASSYQGANYGYTF. DNA of the CDR3: TGTGCCAGCAGTTATCAGGGAGCTAACTATGGCTACACCTTC.

The CDR3 DNA sequence: TGTGCCAGCTCATCCAACGGGGGGATGAACACTGAAGCTTTCTTT. The encoded protein is CASSSNGGMNTEAFF. The V call is TRBV18, the J call TRBJ1-1; D possibly corresponds to TRBD1 (5 bases). The germline gives CDR1 KGHSH, CDR2 LQKENI. V lost 5 bases and J 0 bases, leaving 13 bases between the germline ends. CDR3 length: 15 residues.

This chain connects TRBV9 to TRBJ2-1, with a tentative D call TRBD1 (6 bases). V gave up 0 bases and J gave up 0 bases, with 7 bases separating them. Looked up from germline, CDR1 is SGDLS and CDR2 is YYNGEE. This CDR3 region has 15 residues. CDR3 region: CASSVEDSSYNEQFF. The CDR3 coding sequence is TGTGCCAGCAGCGTAGAGGACAGCTCCTACAATGAGCAGTTCTTC.

The gene calls are TRBV6-5 and TRBJ2-5; 8 bases are shared with TRBD2. The ends lost 8 bases at V and 3 bases at J; junction bases unmatched: 5. Germline lookup yields CDR1 MNHEY and CDR2 SVGAGI. This CDR3 spans 13 amino acids. The CDR3 loop reads CASQLAEKETQYF. CDR3 DNA: TGTGCCAGCCAACTAGCGGAGAAAGAGACCCAGTACTTC.

The gene calls are TRBV19 and TRBJ1-2; TRBD1 is a possible D gene (6 bases). V was cut by 9 bases and J by 0 bases, with 23 bases left in between. CDR3 length: 17 amino acids. CDR1 is LNHDA and CDR2 is SQIVND in the germline V gene (reference sequence). The CDR3 DNA is TGTGCCAGCGGCCCCGCCAGGGGCCCTCTAGCTAACTATGGCTACACCTTC. Its protein is CASGPARGPLANYGYTF.

This clone was seen a few times. In nucleotides, the CDR3 is TGTGCCAGCAGTTTAGTGGGACAGCTTCATGAAAAACTGTTTTTT. Its protein is CASSLVGQLHEKLFF. The V gene is TRBV28, the J gene TRBJ1-4; 7 positions match TRBD1. Trimming removed 2 bases from V and 6 bases from J; junction bases left unmatched: 6. Germline V gene sequence: CDR1 MDHEN, CDR2 SYDVKM. The CDR3 runs 15 residues.

The J gene is TRBJ2-3, the V gene TRBV10-3, with no clear D. Germline assignment: CDR1 ENHRY and CDR2 SYGVKD. The CDR3 loop spans 13 amino acids. Trimming cost V 4 bases and J 2 bases, with 7 bases left between them. This chain's CDR3 is CAISAVATDTQYF. The CDR3 DNA is TGTGCCATCAGTGCAGTAGCCACAGATACGCAGTATTTT.